This T cell receptor (beta chain) was sequenced for a study of breast tumors, draining lymph nodes, adjacent tissues. General observations from the study: Data fit most tumor T cells coming from lymph node, expanding in tumor. Tumors had less TCR diversity than lymph nodes, more than nontumor tissue.

One entry per CDR3 protein, called by TCRdb with MiXCR from the multiplex PCR reads. Of around 170,000 distinct CDR3 sequences in the sample, around a third are singletons; the top ten hold around 4.5%. The germline V gene has CDR1 DFQATT and CDR2 SNEGSKA (reference sequence). This CDR3 comprises 15 residues. The ends were cut back, 3 bases at V and 5 bases at J, with 19 bases in the middle. The lymph nodes were axillary draining lymph nodes from breast cancer patients. In this sample, this clonotype turned up many times. Its target is not known. The V call is TRBV20-1, the J call TRBJ2-5; D unclear. The sample taken for sequencing was axillary lymph node tissue. This TCR derives from a female donor with breast cancer. Some clones in this sample may be carry-over from other donors' samples. CDR3 sequence reads: CSASDSTPPRETQYF. Written as DNA, the CDR3 is TGCAGTGCTAGCGATTCGACCCCTCCCCGCGAGACCCAGTACTTC.